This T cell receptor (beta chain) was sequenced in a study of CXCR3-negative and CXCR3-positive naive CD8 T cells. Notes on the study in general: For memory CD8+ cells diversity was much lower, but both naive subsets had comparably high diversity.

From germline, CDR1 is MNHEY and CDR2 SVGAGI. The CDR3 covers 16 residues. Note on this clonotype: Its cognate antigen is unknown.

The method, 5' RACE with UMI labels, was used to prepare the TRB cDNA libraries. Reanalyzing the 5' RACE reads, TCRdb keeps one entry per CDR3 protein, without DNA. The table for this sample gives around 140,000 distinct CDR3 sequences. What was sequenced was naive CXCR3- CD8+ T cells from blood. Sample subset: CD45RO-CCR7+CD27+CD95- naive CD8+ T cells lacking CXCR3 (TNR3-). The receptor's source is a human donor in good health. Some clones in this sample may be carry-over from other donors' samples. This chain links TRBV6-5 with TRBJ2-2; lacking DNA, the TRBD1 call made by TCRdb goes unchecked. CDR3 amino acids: CASSYRGQPNTGELFF.